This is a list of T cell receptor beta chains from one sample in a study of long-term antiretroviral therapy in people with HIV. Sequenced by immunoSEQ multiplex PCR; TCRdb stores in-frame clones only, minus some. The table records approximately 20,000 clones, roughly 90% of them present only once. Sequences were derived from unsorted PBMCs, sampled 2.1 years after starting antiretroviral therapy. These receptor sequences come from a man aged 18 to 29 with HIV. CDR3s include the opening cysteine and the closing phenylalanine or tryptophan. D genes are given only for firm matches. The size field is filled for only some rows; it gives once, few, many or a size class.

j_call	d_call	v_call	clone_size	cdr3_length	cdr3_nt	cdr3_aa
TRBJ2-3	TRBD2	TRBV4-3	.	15	TGCGCCAGCAGCCTTAGTGTGACTAGCCCAGATACGCAGTATTTT	CASSLSVTSPDTQYF
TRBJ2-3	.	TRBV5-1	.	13	TGCGCCAGCAGCTTGATGGAACGCGATACGCAGTATTTT	CASSLMERDTQYF
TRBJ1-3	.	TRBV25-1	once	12	TGTGCCAGCAGTGACTCTGGAAACACCATATATTTT	CASSDSGNTIYF
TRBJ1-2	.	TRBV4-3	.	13	TGCGCCAGCAGCCAAGATCGAGGGTATGGCTACACCTTC	CASSQDRGYGYTF
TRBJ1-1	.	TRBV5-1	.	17	TGCGCCAGCAGCTCTACCCGACAGTTGTCAATAAACACTGAAGCTTTCTTT	CASSSTRQLSINTEAFF
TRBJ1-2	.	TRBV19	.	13	TGTGCCAGTAGTATAGGGGTTAACTATGGCTACACCTTC	CASSIGVNYGYTF
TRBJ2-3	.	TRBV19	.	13	TGTGCCAGTAGGGCGAGGAGTGCAGATACGCAGTATTTT	CASRARSADTQYF
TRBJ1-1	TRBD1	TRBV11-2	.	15	TGTGCCAGCAGCTCGGGACAGGGTCAGGTTGCTGAAGCTTTCTTT	CASSSGQGQVAEAFF
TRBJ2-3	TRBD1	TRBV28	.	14	TGTGCCAGCAACAAGGGACAGGGGAGGGCGACGCAGTATTTT	CASNKGQGRATQYF
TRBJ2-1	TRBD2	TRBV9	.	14	TGTGCCAGCAGCGTAGCCGGGGGGGCCTATGAGCAGTTCTTC	CASSVAGGAYEQFF
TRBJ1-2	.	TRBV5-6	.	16	TGTGCCAGCAGCTTGGAAGGTTTGGGAGCTAACTATGGCTACACCTTC	CASSLEGLGANYGYTF
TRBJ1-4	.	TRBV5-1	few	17	TGCGCCAGCAGCCGCGCCAGGGGAGGAAGGAGGGAGGAAAAACTGTTTTTT	CASSRARGGRREEKLFF
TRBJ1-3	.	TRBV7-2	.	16	TGTGCCAGCAGTTCCGGCCCATCTTGGACGGGAAACACCATATATTTT	CASSSGPSWTGNTIYF
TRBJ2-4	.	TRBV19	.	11	TGTGCCTCCCAAGGGGGAAACATTCAGTACTTC	CASQGGNIQYF
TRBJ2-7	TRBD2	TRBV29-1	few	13	TGCAGCGTTGCGGGAGGCAGCTCCTACGAGCAGTACTTC	CSVAGGSSYEQYF
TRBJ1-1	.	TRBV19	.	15	TGTGCCAGTAGTTGGTATCTTCGGAGCGACACTGAAGCTTTCTTT	CASSWYLRSDTEAFF
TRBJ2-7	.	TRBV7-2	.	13	TGTGCCAGCAGCCCCCTGGGGGGCTACGAGCAGTACTTC	CASSPLGGYEQYF
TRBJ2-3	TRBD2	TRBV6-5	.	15	TGTGCCAGCAGTTACACCCTCCAGCGGGAAGATACGCAGTATTTT	CASSYTLQREDTQYF
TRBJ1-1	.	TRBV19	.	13	TGTGCCAGTAGTATGGGGCTGATCACTGAAGCTTTCTTT	CASSMGLITEAFF
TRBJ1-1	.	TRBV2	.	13	TGTGCCAGCAGCATCGACGTTAACACTGAAGCTTTCTTT	CASSIDVNTEAFF
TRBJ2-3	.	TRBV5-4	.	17	TGTGCCAGCAGCCCCTTCGAGTGGGGCGGGGCCCCAGATACGCAGTATTTT	CASSPFEWGGAPDTQYF
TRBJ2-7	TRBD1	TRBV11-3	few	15	TGTGCCAGCAGCTTAGGGACAGGGAGGTCAGGCGAGCAGTACTTC	CASSLGTGRSGEQYF
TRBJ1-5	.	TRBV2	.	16	TGTGCCAGCAGTGCGTCTTTAGGGGAAAAAGATCAGCCCCAGCATTTT	CASSASLGEKDQPQHF
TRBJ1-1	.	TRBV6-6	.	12	TGTGCCAGCAGCCCCGGGGGGGACGAAGCTTTCTTT	CASSPGGDEAFF
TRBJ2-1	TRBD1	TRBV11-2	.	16	TGTGCCAGCAGACTTTTAAGGGGGCCTAAATACAATGAGCAGTTCTTC	CASRLLRGPKYNEQFF
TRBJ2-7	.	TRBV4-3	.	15	TGCGCCAGCAGCCAAGAAAGGCAGGGTTCTTACGAGCAGTACTTC	CASSQERQGSYEQYF
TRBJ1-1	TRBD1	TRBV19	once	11	TGTGCCAGTAGCTCTGGACAGGGAAATTTCTTT	CASSSGQGNFF
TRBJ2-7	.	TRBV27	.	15	TGTGCCAGCCTCCCCTTCTGGGACGACTCCTACGAGCAGTACTTC	CASLPFWDDSYEQYF
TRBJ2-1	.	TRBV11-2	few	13	TGTGCCAGCAGTTCAGACCCGGGGAATGAGCAGTTCTTC	CASSSDPGNEQFF